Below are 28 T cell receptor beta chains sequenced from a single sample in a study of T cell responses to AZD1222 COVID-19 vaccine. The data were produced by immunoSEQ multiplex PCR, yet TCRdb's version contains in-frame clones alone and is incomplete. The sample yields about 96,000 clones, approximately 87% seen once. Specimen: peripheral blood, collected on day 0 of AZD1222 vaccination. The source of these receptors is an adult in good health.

CDR3 bases: TGTGCCAGCAGCCCTTTCCTGAGTTATCCAAACACCATATATTTT. Residues: CASSPFLSYPNTIYF. The chain couples TRBV5-5 to TRBJ1-3; D not certain. This CDR3 has 15 residues. The V end lost 4 bases, the J end lost 6 bases, and 17 bases lay between the germline ends. Germline loops: CDR1 SGHKS, CDR2 YYEKEE (reference sequence).

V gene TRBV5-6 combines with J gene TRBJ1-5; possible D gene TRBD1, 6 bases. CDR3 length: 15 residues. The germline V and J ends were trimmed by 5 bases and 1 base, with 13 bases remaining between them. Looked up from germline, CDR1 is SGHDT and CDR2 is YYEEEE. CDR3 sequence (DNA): TGTGCCAGCAGTTTTAGGGGGGGCAGCAATCAGCCCCAGCATTTT. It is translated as CASSFRGGSNQPQHF.

DNA of the CDR3: TGTGCCAGCACCCCGCCGTCGAGGGAGCAGTTCTTC. Its translation is CASTPPSREQFF. The genes are TRBV7-8 and TRBJ2-1; no clear D. This CDR3 is built from 12 residues. From germline, CDR1 is SGHVS and CDR2 FQNEAQ. Trimming took off 7 bases at V and 10 bases at J, with 14 bases between the two ends.

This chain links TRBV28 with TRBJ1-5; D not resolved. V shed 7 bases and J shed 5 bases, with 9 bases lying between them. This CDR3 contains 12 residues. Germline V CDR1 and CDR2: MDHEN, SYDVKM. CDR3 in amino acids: CASTRTDQPQHF. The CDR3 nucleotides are TGTGCCAGCACTAGGACGGATCAGCCCCAGCATTTT.

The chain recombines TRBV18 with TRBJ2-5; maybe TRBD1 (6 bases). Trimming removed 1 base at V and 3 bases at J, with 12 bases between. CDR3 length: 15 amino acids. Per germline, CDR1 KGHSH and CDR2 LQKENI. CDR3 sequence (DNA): TGTGCCAGCTCACCACGGGGGCGAGTGGAAGAGACCCAGTACTTC. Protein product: CASSPRGRVEETQYF. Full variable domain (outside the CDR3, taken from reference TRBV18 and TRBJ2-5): NAGVMQNPRHLVRRRGQEARLRCSPMKGHSHVYWYRQLPEEGLKFMVYLQKENIIDESGMPKERFSAEFPKEGPSILRIQQVVRGDSAAYFCASSPRGRVEETQYFGPGTRLLVL.

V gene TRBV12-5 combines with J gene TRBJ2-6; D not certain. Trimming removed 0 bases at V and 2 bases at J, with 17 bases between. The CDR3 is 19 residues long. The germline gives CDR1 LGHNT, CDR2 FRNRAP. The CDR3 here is CASGLVVGSAPAGANVLTF. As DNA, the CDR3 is TGTGCTAGTGGTTTGGTAGTAGGGTCCGCCCCAGCTGGGGCCAACGTCCTGACTTTC. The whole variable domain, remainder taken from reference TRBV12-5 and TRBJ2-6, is DARVTQTPRHKVTEMGQEVTMRCQPILGHNTVFWYRQTMMQGLELLAYFRNRAPLDDSGMPKDRFSAEMPDATLATLKIQPSEPRDSAVYFCASGLVVGSAPAGANVLTFGAGSRLTVL.

The CDR3 spells CASSAVPGTEAFF. CDR3 DNA sequence: TGTGCCAGCTCAGCGGTGCCGGGGACTGAAGCTTTCTTT. The J gene is TRBJ1-1, the V gene TRBV18; D is unclear. The V gene's germline CDR1 is KGHSH and CDR2 LQKENI. Trimming took off 5 bases at V and 5 bases at J, with 12 bases between the two ends. This CDR3 is 13 amino acids long.

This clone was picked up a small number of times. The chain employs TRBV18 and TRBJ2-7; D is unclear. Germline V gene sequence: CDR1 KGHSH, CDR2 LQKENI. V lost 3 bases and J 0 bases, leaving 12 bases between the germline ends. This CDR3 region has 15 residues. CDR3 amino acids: CASSPAPMSSYEQYF. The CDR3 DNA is TGTGCCAGCTCACCGGCACCGATGAGCTCCTACGAGCAGTACTTC.

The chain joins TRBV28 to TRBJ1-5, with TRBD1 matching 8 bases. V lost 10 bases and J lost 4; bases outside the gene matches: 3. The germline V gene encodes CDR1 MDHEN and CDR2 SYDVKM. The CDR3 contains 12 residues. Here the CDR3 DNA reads TGTGCCAACCAGGGGGCAAATCAGCCCCAGCATTTT. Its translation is CANQGANQPQHF.

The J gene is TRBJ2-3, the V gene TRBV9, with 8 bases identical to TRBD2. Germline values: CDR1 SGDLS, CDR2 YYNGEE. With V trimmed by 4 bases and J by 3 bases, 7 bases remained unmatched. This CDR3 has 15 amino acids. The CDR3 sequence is CASSPRLAPTDTQYF. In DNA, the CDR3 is TGTGCCAGCAGCCCCCGACTAGCGCCGACAGATACGCAGTATTTT.

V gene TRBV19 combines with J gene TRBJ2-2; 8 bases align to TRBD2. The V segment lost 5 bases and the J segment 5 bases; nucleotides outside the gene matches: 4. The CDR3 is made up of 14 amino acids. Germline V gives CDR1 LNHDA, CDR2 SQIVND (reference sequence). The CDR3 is CASSPSGSTGELFF. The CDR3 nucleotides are TGTGCCAGTAGTCCCAGCGGGAGTACCGGGGAGCTGTTTTTT. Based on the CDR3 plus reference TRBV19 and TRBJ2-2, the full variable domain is DGGITQSPKYLFRKEGQNVTLSCEQNLNHDAMYWYRQDPGQGLRLIYYSQIVNDFQKGDIAEGYSVSREKKESFPLTVTSAQKNPTAFYLCASSPSGSTGELFFGEGSRLTVL.

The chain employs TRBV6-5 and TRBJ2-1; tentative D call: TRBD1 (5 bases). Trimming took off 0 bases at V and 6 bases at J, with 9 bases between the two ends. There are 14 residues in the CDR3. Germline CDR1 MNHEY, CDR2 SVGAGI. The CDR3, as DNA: TGTGCCAGCAGTTACTCGGGGCGGAGCAATGAGCAGTTCTTC. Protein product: CASSYSGRSNEQFF.

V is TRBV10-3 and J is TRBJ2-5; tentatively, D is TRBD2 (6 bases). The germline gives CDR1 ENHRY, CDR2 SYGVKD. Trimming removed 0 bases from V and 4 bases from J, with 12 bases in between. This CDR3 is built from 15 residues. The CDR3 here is CAISESGGGGETQYF. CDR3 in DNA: TGTGCCATCAGTGAGTCGGGGGGAGGTGGAGAGACCCAGTACTTC.

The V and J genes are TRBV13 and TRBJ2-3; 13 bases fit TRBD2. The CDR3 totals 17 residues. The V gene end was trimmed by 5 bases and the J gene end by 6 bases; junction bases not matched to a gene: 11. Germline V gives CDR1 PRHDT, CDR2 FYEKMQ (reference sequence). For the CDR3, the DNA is TGTGCCAGCAGCCGAACTAGCGGGAGGGCCTTTAGTGATACGCAGTATTTT. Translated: CASSRTSGRAFSDTQYF.

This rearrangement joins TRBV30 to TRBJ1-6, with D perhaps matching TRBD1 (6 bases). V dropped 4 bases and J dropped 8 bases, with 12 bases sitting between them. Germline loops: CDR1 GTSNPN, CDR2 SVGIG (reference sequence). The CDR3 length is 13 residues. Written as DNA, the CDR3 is TGTGCCTGGACCGAGACAGGAGATTCACCCCTCCACTTT. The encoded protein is CAWTETGDSPLHF. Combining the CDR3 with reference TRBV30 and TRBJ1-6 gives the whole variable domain SQTIHQWPATLVQPVGSPLSLECTVEGTSNPNLYWYRQAAGRGLQLLFYSVGIGQISSEVPQNLSASRPQDRQFILSSKKLLLSDSGFYLCAWTETGDSPLHFGNGTRLTVT.

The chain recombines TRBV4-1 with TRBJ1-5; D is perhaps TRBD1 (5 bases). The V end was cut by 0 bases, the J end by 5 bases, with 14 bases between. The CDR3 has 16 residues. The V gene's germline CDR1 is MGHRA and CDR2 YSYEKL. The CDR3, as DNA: TGCGCCAGCAGCCAAGAAGGGCGGGGGGGTGATCAGCCCCAGCATTTT. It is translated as CASSQEGRGGDQPQHF.

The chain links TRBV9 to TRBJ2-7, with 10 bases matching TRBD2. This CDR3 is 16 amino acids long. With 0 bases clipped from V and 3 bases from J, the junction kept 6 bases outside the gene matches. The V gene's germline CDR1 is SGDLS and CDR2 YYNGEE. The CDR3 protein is CASSVEASGSSYEQYF. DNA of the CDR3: TGTGCCAGCAGCGTAGAGGCTAGCGGGAGTAGCTACGAGCAGTACTTC.

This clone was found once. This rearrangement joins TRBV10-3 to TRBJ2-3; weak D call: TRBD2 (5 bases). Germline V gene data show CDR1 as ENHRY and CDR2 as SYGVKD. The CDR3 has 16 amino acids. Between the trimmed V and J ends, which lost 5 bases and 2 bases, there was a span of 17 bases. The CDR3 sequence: CAISPSGGAATDTQYF. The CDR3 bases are TGTGCCATCAGTCCGAGCGGAGGAGCCGCCACAGATACGCAGTATTTT.

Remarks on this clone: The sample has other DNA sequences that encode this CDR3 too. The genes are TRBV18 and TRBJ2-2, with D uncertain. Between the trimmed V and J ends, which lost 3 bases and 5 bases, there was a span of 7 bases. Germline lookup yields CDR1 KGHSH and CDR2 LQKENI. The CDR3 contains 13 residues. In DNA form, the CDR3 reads TGTGCCAGCTCACCCCCCGGGACCGGGGAGCTGTTTTTT. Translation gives CASSPPGTGELFF.

The CDR3 sequence: CASSVAVGDQFF. The DNA of the CDR3 is TGTGCCAGCAGCGTAGCTGTAGGGGACCAGTTCTTC. The V and J genes are TRBV9 and TRBJ2-1; D could derive from TRBD1 or TRBD2 (5 bases each). Germline CDR1 is SGDLS and CDR2 is YYNGEE. The CDR3 consists of 12 residues. Trimming pared 0 bases from V and 13 bases from J, leaving 11 bases between.

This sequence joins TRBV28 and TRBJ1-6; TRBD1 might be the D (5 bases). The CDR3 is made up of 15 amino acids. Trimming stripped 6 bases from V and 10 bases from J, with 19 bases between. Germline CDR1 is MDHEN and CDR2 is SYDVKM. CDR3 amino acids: CASSPSSQGDSPLHF. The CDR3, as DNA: TGTGCCAGCAGCCCCAGTTCACAAGGGGACTCACCCCTCCACTTT.

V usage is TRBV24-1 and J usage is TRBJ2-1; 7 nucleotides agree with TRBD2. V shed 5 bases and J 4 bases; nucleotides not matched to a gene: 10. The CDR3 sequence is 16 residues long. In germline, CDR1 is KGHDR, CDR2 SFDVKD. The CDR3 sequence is CATSGSRTSRYNEQFF. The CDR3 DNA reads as TGTGCCACCAGTGGGAGCCGGACTAGTCGGTACAATGAGCAGTTCTTC.

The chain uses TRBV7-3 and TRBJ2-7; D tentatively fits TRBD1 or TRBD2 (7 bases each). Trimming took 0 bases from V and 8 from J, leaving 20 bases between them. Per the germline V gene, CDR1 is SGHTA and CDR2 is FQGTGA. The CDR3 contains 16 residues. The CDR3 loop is CASSLTRGTEITKQYF. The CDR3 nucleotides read TGTGCCAGCAGCTTAACGCGGGGGACAGAGATTACGAAGCAGTACTTC.

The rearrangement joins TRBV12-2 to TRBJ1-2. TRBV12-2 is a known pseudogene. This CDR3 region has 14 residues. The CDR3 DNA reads TGTGCAAGTCGCTCAATAATAGGCCCCTATGGCTACACCTTC. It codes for CASRSIIGPYGYTF.

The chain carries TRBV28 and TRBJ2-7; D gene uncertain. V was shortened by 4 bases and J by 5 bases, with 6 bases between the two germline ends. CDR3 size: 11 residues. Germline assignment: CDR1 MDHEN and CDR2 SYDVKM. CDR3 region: CASSYRNEQYF. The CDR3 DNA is TGTGCCAGCAGTTACAGAAACGAGCAGTACTTC.

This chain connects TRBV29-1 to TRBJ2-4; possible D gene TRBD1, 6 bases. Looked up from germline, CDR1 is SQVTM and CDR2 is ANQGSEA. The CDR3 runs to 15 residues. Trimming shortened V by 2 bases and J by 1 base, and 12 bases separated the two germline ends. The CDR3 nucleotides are TGCAGCGTTGAATGGACAGAGAGGGCCAAAAACATTCAGTACTTC. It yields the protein CSVEWTERAKNIQYF.

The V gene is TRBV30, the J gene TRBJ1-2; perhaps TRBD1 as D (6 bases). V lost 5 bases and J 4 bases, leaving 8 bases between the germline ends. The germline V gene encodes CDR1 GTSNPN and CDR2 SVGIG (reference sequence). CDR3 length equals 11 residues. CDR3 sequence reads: CAWWTVYGYTF. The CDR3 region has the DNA TGTGCCTGGTGGACAGTCTATGGCTACACCTTC.

Written as DNA, the CDR3 is TGTGCCAGCAGTTACTCGAAGGGTTTCGGGGAGCTGTTTTTT. Encoded protein: CASSYSKGFGELFF. J is TRBJ2-2 and V is TRBV6-5; D remains ambiguous. The ends were cut back, 0 bases at V and 7 bases at J, with 9 bases in the middle. Germline values: CDR1 MNHEY, CDR2 SVGAGI. The CDR3 consists of 14 residues.